What follows are 22 T cell receptor beta chains derived from one specimen sequenced in a study of T-cell memory formation after mild COVID-19. TCRdb re-called the 5' RACE reads with MiXCR, one entry per CDR3 protein. The sample carries 150,000 to 200,000 distinct CDR3 sequences, about a fifth recorded once. The specimen was PBMCs or a T cell subset sorted from them (not recorded which). The receptors were gathered from an adult woman who had mild COVID-19 (a few samples of this study predate the infection). Cell type and time point are not known.

The rearrangement uses TRBV15 and TRBJ2-2; TRBD2 matches 14 bases. CDR1 LNHNV and CDR2 YYDKDF come from the germline V gene (reference sequence). CDR3 length: 18 residues. V lost 3 bases, J lost 5 bases, and 8 bases stayed unmatched. In nucleotides, the CDR3 is TGTGCCACCAGCAGCGGACTAGCGGGGGGCAGAAGGACCGGGGAGCTGTTTTTT. Its translation: CATSSGLAGGRRTGELFF.

CDR3 nucleotides: TGTGCCAGCAGTTACGAACTGGGGCTAAGTGAGAGCACAGATACGCAGTATTTT. Its translation is CASSYELGLSESTDTQYF. The rearrangement joins TRBV6-6 to TRBJ2-3, with D tentatively TRBD1 (5 bases). The V end was cut by 2 bases, the J end by 0 bases, with 18 bases between. This CDR3 comprises 18 residues. Germline loops: CDR1 MNHNY, CDR2 SVGAGI (reference sequence).

This clonotype was recorded a few times. The chain links TRBV5-1 to TRBJ2-2, with no clear D. Trimming stripped 1 base from V and 5 bases from J, with 12 bases between. Germline CDR1 SGHRS, CDR2 YFSETQ. This CDR3 comprises 15 residues. The CDR3 DNA reads as TGCGCCAGCAGCTTGCAAGGGCCTATAACCGGGGAGCTGTTTTTT. This encodes CASSLQGPITGELFF.

The table lists this clonotype with a few counts. This rearrangement joins TRBV7-6 to TRBJ2-7, with 13 bases that match TRBD2. The V segment lost 4 bases and the J segment 4 bases; nucleotides outside the gene matches: 16. CDR3 length: 19 amino acids. The germline V gene has CDR1 SGHVS and CDR2 FNYEAQ. The CDR3 DNA reads as TGTGCCAGCAGCTCCCGGACGGGGACTAGCGGGGTCGGATTTTACGAGCAGTACTTC. It translates to CASSSRTGTSGVGFYEQYF.

The rearrangement links TRBV4-1 to TRBJ2-2; D gene uncertain. Germline CDR1 is MGHRA and CDR2 is YSYEKL. CDR3 length: 12 residues. V was clipped by 2 bases and J by 7 bases, with 5 bases between them. Written as DNA, the CDR3 is TGCGCCAGCAGCCAAAATCTCGGGGAGCTGTTTTTT. Translated: CASSQNLGELFF.

This chain joins TRBV3-1 and TRBJ2-3, with 13 bases aligning to TRBD2. The V gene end was trimmed by 0 bases and the J gene end by 4 bases; junction bases not matched to a gene: 7. Germline V lookup: CDR1 LGHDT, CDR2 YNNKEL (reference sequence). The CDR3 is made up of 18 amino acids. CDR3 amino acids: CASSQDPRTSGGADTQYF. The CDR3 DNA sequence: TGTGCCAGCAGCCAAGACCCCCGGACTAGCGGGGGTGCAGATACGCAGTATTTT.

The chain couples TRBV12-3 or TRBV12-4 to TRBJ2-3, with a weak D call TRBD2 (6 bases). The CDR3 has 13 amino acids. V shed 6 bases and J shed 6 bases, with 13 bases lying between them. CDR3 region: CASSPTRPDTQYF. The CDR3 coding sequence is TGTGCCAGCAGCCCGACTAGGCCGGATACGCAGTATTTT.

This clonotype was seen a few times. J is TRBJ1-6 and V is TRBV6-1; 7 bases agree with TRBD1. CDR3 length: 13 amino acids. V was pared by 9 bases and J by 8 bases, with 7 bases of the junction left unmatched. The germline gives CDR1 MNHNS, CDR2 SASEGT. CDR3 DNA sequence: TGTGCCAGTAATGACAGGGATTATTCACCCCTCCACTTT. The encoded protein is CASNDRDYSPLHF.

This clonotype has just a few counts. The genes are TRBV4-1 and TRBJ2-1, with 15 bases aligning to TRBD2. Germline V gene sequence: CDR1 MGHRA, CDR2 YSYEKL. The CDR3 covers 18 residues. V was clipped by 2 bases and J by 2 bases; unmatched bases: 4. In nucleotides, the CDR3 is TGCGCCAGCAGCCAAACCGGGACTAGCGGGGGGCCCTACAATGAGCAGTTCTTC. Its translation: CASSQTGTSGGPYNEQFF.

The CDR3 protein is CASSQNGGPYNEQFF. Written as DNA, the CDR3 is TGTGCCAGCAGCCAAAATGGGGGACCGTACAATGAGCAGTTCTTC. This chain connects TRBV3-1 to TRBJ2-1; TRBD1 or TRBD2 may be the D gene (5 bases each). V was shortened by 2 bases and J by 4 bases, with 12 bases between the two germline ends. CDR1 is LGHDT, CDR2 YNNKEL, per germline (reference sequence). The CDR3 runs 15 residues.

This clonotype appeared a few times. The V call is TRBV5-1, the J call TRBJ2-3, with 10 bases fitting TRBD1. The ends lost 5 bases at V and 1 base at J; junction bases unmatched: 4. The CDR3 runs to 15 residues. Germline V CDR1 and CDR2: SGHRS, YFSETQ. The CDR3 protein is CASSRGQGGTDTQYF. The CDR3 DNA follows: TGCGCCAGCAGTCGCGGACAGGGGGGCACAGATACGCAGTATTTT. Full variable domain (missing parts from reference TRBV5-1 and TRBJ2-3): KAGVTQTPRYLIKTRGQQVTLSCSPISGHRSVSWYQQTPGQGLQFLFEYFSETQRNKGNFPGRFSGRQFSNSRSEMNVSTLELGDSALYLCASSRGQGGTDTQYFGPGTRLTVL.

This clonotype has just a few counts. This rearrangement joins TRBV20-1 to TRBJ1-1, with D perhaps matching TRBD1 (6 bases). V shed 4 bases and J shed 3 bases, with 15 bases lying between them. This CDR3 contains 14 residues. In germline, CDR1 is DFQATT, CDR2 SNEGSKA (reference sequence). CDR3: CSATSKGDHTEAFF. As DNA, the CDR3 is TGCAGTGCTACAAGTAAGGGGGATCACACTGAAGCTTTCTTT.

This sequence joins TRBV24-1 and TRBJ2-7; D is undetermined. Trimming stripped 3 bases from V and 3 bases from J, with 8 bases between. The CDR3 is made up of 13 amino acids. Per the germline V gene, CDR1 is KGHDR and CDR2 is SFDVKD. The CDR3 sequence is CATSDPQSYEQYF. The DNA for the CDR3 is TGTGCCACCAGTGATCCCCAGAGCTACGAGCAGTACTTC.

The chain carries TRBV30 and TRBJ2-7; 9 bases are shared with TRBD1. Germline-derived CDR1 and CDR2 are GTSNPN and SVGIG (reference sequence). V shed 0 bases, J shed 2 bases, and the junction held 5 bases outside the gene matches. The length of the CDR3 is 15 residues. The CDR3 sequence: CAWSVPGQGPYEQYF. CDR3 in DNA: TGTGCCTGGAGTGTACCGGGACAGGGACCCTACGAGCAGTACTTC.

This clonotype has only a few counts. The chain couples TRBV2 to TRBJ1-1; D ambiguous. V was trimmed by 2 bases and J by 0 bases, leaving 10 bases between them. The germline V gene has CDR1 SNHLY and CDR2 FYNNEI. The CDR3 spans 15 residues. This CDR3 is CASSETGGLNTEAFF. Here the CDR3 DNA reads TGTGCCAGCAGTGAAACGGGCGGCCTGAACACTGAAGCTTTCTTT.

The chain is built from TRBV7-2 and TRBJ2-1; TRBD2 matches at 10 bases. The CDR3 has 14 amino acids. In germline, CDR1 is SGHTA, CDR2 FQGNSA. V lost 9 bases and J lost 4; bases outside the gene matches: 6. CDR3: CASVPAGGYNEQFF. CDR3 in DNA: TGTGCCAGTGTCCCAGCGGGAGGGTACAATGAGCAGTTCTTC.

This clonotype was seen repeatedly, ten times or more. The chain links TRBV5-1 to TRBJ1-5; maybe TRBD1 (6 bases). CDR1 is SGHRS, CDR2 YFSETQ, per germline. V gave up 4 bases and J gave up 4 bases, with 12 bases separating them. This CDR3 is built from 14 residues. The CDR3 region is CASSPGDGNQPQHF. The DNA for the CDR3 is TGCGCCAGCAGCCCAGGGGACGGTAATCAGCCCCAGCATTTT.

This clonotype was picked up a small number of times. V and J are TRBV7-9 and TRBJ2-2, with 11 bases lining up with TRBD1. Per the germline V gene, CDR1 is SEHNR and CDR2 is FQNEAQ (reference sequence). The CDR3 covers 22 residues. With V trimmed by 4 bases and J by 1 base, 20 bases remained unmatched. The CDR3 region has the DNA TGTGCCAGCAGCTCCCCCTCAATCCCGGACAGGGGGCAGCGGGGGAACACCGGGGAGCTGTTTTTT. Its translation is CASSSPSIPDRGQRGNTGELFF. The whole variable domain, filled in from reference TRBV7-9 and TRBJ2-2, reads DTGVSQNPRHKITKRGQNVTFRCDPISEHNRLYWYRQTLGQGPEFLTYFQNEAQLEKSRLLSDRFSAERPKGSFSTLEIQRTEQGDSAMYLCASSSPSIPDRGQRGNTGELFFGEGSRLTVL.

The gene calls are TRBV5-1 and TRBJ2-7; D could derive from TRBD1 or TRBD2 (6 bases each). Germline-derived CDR1 and CDR2 are SGHRS and YFSETQ. Between the trimmed V and J ends, which lost 1 base and 1 base, there was a span of 12 bases. This CDR3 is 15 amino acids long. The CDR3 loop is CASSLMEGESYEQYF. Written as DNA, the CDR3 is TGCGCCAGCAGCTTGATGGAGGGGGAGTCCTACGAGCAGTACTTC.

This chain links TRBV9 with TRBJ2-1; D gene ambiguous. The CDR3 totals 14 residues. The germline V gene encodes CDR1 SGDLS and CDR2 YYNGEE. V was cut by 0 bases and J by 2 bases, with 6 bases left in between. In nucleotides, the CDR3 is TGTGCCAGCAGCGTAGGGCTCGCCTACAATGAGCAGTTCTTC. It specifies CASSVGLAYNEQFF.

The chain combines TRBV5-1 with TRBJ2-3; 7 bases agree with TRBD1. This CDR3 has 15 residues. Germline V gene lookup returns CDR1 SGHRS and CDR2 YFSETQ. The V and J ends lost 0 bases and 8 bases, in that order; junction bases with no gene match: 9. In DNA, the CDR3 is TGCGCCAGCAGCTTGGGACAGGGTACGATCGGTACGCAGTATTTT. Its protein product is CASSLGQGTIGTQYF.

The genes are TRBV3-1 and TRBJ2-5; a weak D match, TRBD1 (6 bases). Germline V gene lookup returns CDR1 LGHDT and CDR2 YNNKEL (reference sequence). This CDR3 comprises 16 residues. With 2 bases removed from V and 2 bases from J, the gap between germline ends came to 15 bases. The chain's CDR3 is CASSQRTDPVQETQYF. As DNA, the CDR3 is TGTGCCAGCAGCCAAAGGACAGACCCTGTACAAGAGACCCAGTACTTC.